The source of this T cell receptor (beta chain) is a study of radiotherapy plus CTLA-4 blockade in lung cancer (dated by TCRdb to 2017 to 2018). At the level of the whole study: Objective responses were observed in approximately 17% of enrolled patients, and disease control was achieved in approximately 30%. Overall study results and their limits: TCR clones derived from tumors expanded in peripheral blood after treatment with radiotherapy and ipilimumab. Early dynamic changes in blood T cell clones, together with increased serum interferon-beta after radiation, were reported as the strongest predictors of response.

Notes on this clone: Its antigen has not been determined. There are no base qualities to consult, and no much larger clone falls within one base.

In this study, focal radiation therapy paired with CTLA-4 blockade (ipilimumab) was tested in patients who had chemo-refractory metastatic non-small-cell lung cancer. Trimming costs V 6 bases and J 4 bases, and their ends lie 13 bases apart. The CDR1 and CDR2 encoded by the germline V gene are SQVTM and ANQGSEA. CDR3 length: 13 amino acids, cysteine to phenylalanine. The read is trimmed to its CDR3 DNA, 39 bases read in frame from base 1. The library came from the immunoSEQ multiplex PCR assay. TCRdb retrieved this table from immuneACCESS and kept in-frame rearrangements only. Not all clones are present; in checked studies, unresolved V genes account for under half, and no reason is known for the remainder. The sample table holds approximately 85,000 clones, of which roughly 86% were seen once. Approximately 2% of the sample goes to the ten largest clones.

The chain joins TRBV29-1 to TRBJ1-5, and perhaps TRBD1 as D gene, on 6 matching bases. The TCR sequence derives from a human donor with non-small cell lung cancer who had a partial response to radiotherapy plus ipilimumab. Material: peripheral blood, obtained from a patient treated with radiotherapy plus ipilimumab. The CDR3 protein: CSVAGTPNQPQHF. The sequenced DNA is TGCAGCGTAGCCGGGACACCAAATCAGCCCCAGCATTTT. Full variable domain (CDR3 extended with the reference TRBV29-1 and TRBJ1-5 proteins): SAVISQKPSRDICQRGTSLTIQCQVDSQVTMMFWYRQQPGQSLTLIATANQGSEATYESGFVIDKFPISRPNLTFSTLTVSNMSPEDSSIYLCSVAGTPNQPQHFGDGTRLSIL.